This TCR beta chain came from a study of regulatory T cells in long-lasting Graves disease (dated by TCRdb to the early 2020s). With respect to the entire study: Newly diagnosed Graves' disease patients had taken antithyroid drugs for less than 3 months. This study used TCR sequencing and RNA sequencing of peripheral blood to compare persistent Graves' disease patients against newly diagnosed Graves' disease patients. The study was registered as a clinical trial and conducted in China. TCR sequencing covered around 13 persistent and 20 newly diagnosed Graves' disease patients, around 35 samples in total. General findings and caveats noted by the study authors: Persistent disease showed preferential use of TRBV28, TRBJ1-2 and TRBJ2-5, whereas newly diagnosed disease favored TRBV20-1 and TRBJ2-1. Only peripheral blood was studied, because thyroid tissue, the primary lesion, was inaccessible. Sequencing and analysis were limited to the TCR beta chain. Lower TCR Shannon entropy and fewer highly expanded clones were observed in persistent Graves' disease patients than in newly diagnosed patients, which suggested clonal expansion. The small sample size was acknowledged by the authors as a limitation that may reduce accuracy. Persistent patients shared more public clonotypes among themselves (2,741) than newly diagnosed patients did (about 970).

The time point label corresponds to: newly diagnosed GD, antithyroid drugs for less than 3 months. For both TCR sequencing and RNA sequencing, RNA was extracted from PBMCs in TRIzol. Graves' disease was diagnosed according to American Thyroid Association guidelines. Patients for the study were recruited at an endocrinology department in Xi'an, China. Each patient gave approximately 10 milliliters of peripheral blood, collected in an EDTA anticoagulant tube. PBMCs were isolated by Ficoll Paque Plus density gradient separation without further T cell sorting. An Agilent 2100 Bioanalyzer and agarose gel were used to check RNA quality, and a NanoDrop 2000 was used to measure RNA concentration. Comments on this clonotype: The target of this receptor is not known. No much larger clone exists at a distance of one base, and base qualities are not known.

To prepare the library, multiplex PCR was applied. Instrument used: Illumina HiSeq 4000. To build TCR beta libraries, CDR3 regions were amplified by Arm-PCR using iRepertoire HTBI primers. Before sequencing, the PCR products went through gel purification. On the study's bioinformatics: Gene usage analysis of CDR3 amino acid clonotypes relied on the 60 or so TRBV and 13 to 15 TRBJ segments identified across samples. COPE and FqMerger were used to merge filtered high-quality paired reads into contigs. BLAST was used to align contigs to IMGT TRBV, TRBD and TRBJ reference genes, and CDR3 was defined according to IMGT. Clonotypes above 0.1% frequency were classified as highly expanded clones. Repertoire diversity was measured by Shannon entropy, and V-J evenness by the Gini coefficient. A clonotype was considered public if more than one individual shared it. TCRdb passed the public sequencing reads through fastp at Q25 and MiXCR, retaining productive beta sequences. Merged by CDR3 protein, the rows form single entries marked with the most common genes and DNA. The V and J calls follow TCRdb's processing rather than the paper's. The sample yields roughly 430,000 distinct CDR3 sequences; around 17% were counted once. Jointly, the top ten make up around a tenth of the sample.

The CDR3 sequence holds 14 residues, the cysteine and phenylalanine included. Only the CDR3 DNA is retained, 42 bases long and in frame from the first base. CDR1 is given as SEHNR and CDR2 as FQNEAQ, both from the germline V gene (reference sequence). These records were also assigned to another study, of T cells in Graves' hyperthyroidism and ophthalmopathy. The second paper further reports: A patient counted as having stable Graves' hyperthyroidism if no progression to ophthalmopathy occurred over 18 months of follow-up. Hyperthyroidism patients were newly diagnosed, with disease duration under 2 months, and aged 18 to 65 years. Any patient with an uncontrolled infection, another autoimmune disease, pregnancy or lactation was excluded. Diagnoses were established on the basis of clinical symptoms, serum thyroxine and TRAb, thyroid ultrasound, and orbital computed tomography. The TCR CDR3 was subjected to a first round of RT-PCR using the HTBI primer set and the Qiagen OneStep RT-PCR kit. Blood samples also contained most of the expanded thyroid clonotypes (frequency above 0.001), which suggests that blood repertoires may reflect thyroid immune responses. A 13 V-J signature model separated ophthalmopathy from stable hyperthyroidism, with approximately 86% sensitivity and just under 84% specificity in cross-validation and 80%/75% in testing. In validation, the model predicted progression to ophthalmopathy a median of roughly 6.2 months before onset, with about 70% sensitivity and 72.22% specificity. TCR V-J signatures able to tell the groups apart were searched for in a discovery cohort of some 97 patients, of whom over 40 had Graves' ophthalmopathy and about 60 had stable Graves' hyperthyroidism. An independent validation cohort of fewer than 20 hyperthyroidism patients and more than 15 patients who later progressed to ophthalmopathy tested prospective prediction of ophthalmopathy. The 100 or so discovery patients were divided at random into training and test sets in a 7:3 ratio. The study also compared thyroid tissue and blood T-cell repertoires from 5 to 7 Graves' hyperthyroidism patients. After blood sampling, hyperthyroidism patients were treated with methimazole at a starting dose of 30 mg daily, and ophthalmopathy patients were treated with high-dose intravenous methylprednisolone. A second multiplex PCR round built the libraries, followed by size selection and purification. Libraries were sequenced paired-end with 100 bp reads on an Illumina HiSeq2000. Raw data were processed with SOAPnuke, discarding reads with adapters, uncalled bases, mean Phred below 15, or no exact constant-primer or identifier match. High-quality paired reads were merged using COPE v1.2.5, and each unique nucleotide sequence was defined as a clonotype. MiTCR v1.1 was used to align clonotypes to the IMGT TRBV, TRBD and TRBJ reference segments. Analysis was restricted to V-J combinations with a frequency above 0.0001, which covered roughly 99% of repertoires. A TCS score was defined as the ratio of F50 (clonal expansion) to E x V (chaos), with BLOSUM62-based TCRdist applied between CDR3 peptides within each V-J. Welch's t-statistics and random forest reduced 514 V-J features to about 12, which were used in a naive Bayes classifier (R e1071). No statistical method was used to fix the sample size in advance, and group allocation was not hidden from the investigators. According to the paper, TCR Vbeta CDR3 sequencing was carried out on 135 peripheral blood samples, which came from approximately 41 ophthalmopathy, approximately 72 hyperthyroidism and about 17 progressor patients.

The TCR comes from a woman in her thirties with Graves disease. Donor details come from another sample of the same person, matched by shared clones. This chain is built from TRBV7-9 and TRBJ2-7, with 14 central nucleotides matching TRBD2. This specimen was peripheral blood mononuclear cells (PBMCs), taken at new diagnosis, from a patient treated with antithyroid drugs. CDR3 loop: CAIGTSGRKDEQYF. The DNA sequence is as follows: TGTGCAATCGGGACTAGCGGGAGAAAGGACGAGCAGTACTTC.